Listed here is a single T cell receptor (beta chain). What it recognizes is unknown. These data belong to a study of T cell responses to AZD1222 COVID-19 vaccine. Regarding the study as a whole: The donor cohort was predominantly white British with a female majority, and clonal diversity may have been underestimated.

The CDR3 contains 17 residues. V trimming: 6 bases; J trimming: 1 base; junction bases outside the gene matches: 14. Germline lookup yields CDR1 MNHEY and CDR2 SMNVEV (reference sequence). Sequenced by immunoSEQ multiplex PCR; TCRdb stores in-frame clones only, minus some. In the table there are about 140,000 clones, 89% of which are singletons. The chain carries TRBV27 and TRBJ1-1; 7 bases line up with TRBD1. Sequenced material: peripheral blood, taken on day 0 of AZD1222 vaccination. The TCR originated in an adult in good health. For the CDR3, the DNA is TGTGCCAGCAGCACTTCAAACAGGGGCTGGGGGAACACTGAAGCTTTCTTT. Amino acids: CASSTSNRGWGNTEAFF.